The 25 T cell receptor beta chains presented below share a single source sample, sequenced in a study of T cells in Graves' hyperthyroidism and ophthalmopathy. TCR beta CDR3 regions were amplified from RNA. Initially, a first-round RT-PCR of the TCR CDR3 employed the HTBI primer set. TCRdb recomputed calls from the multiplex PCR reads with MiXCR, one row per CDR3 protein. The sample records about 480,000 distinct CDR3 sequences, about 20% being singletons. Sequencing was carried out using blood. Receptors originate from a woman in her 70s with Graves' ophthalmopathy.

This chain links TRBV4-1 with TRBJ2-2; 14 bases align to TRBD2. V gave up 1 base and J gave up 8 bases; unmatched junction bases: 6. Germline CDR1 and CDR2: MGHRA and YSYEKL. The length of the CDR3 is 17 residues. The CDR3 coding sequence is TGCGCCAGCAGCCAAGGCCCGGGACTAGCGGGAGAAGGGGAGCTGTTTTTT. Translating it yields CASSQGPGLAGEGELFF.

On this clonotype itself: A read error may account for a junction end that differs from germline. The J gene is TRBJ2-2, the V gene TRBV12-3 or TRBV12-4; maybe TRBD2 (5 bases). The CDR3 extends over 13 amino acids. CDR3 amino acids: CASSLDYTGEPFF. Written as DNA, the CDR3 is TGTGCCAGCAGTTTGGATTATACCGGGGAGCCGTTTTTT.

This clonotype came up a few times. The V and J genes are TRBV2 and TRBJ2-7; 7 bases fit TRBD1. With V trimmed by 6 bases and J by 2 bases, 7 bases remained unmatched. The CDR3 covers 14 residues. Germline-derived CDR1 and CDR2 are SNHLY and FYNNEI. The CDR3 nucleotides are TGTGCCAGCAGGCCGGGACAGATCCCCTACGAGCAGTACTTC. It translates to CASRPGQIPYEQYF.

This chain links TRBV20-1 with TRBJ1-5; weak D call: TRBD1 (6 bases). Germline V lookup: CDR1 DFQATT, CDR2 SNEGSKA (reference sequence). The CDR3 extends over 16 amino acids. V lost 6 bases to trimming and J lost 4 bases, with 22 bases between them. CDR3: CSAQKTGSVGNQPQHF. Here the CDR3 DNA reads TGCAGTGCACAAAAGACAGGATCGGTCGGGAATCAGCCCCAGCATTTT.

Only a few counts were recorded for this clonotype. This chain links TRBV20-1 with TRBJ2-7; 7 bases agree with TRBD1. CDR3 size: 14 residues. V shed 4 bases and J 0 bases; nucleotides not matched to a gene: 6. In germline, CDR1 is DFQATT, CDR2 SNEGSKA (reference sequence). The CDR3 nucleotides are TGCAGTGCTACCGGGACAGCGGTCTCCTACGAGCAGTACTTC. Translated: CSATGTAVSYEQYF.

Of note for this clonotype: The DNA is omitted, as the CDR3 cannot be located on it reliably, and the CDR3 follows TCRdb's listing. The rearrangement links TRBV5-6 to TRBJ1-1; TRBD1, the table's D call, lacks a check against the DNA. Germline loops: CDR1 SGHDT, CDR2 YYEEEE. Counting both end residues, the CDR3 totals 12 amino acids. The CDR3 region is CASSLVGRGTFF.

The chain recombines TRBV20-1 with TRBJ2-4, with D perhaps matching TRBD2 (5 bases). This CDR3 has 13 amino acids. Trimming took off 5 bases at V and 5 bases at J, with 13 bases between the two ends. The V gene's germline CDR1 is DFQATT and CDR2 SNEGSKA (reference sequence). CDR3 region: CSALDRGQNIQYF. The DNA of the CDR3 is TGCAGTGCTCTGGACCGGGGTCAAAACATTCAGTACTTC.

This clonotype was counted a few times. V gene TRBV7-2 combines with J gene TRBJ2-4; D is perhaps TRBD1 or TRBD2 (5 bases each). V was pared by 1 base and J by 10 bases, with 11 bases between. The CDR3 is 13 residues long. The germline gives CDR1 SGHTA, CDR2 FQGNSA. CDR3 coding DNA: TGTGCCAGCAGCTTAGGGGGGAGAGAGATTCAGTACTTC. It yields the protein CASSLGGREIQYF.

The gene calls are TRBV5-6 and TRBJ2-3, with D perhaps matching TRBD2 (6 bases). CDR1 is SGHDT and CDR2 is YYEEEE in the germline V gene. The CDR3 consists of 15 residues. V lost 4 bases to trimming and J lost 6 bases, with 18 bases between them. CDR3 in DNA: TGTGCCAGCAGCCTGGCGGGGCTGTACTCCGATACGCAGTATTTT. Translated, it gives CASSLAGLYSDTQYF.

The sample holds a few counts of this clonotype. The rearrangement joins TRBV2 to TRBJ2-1, with D perhaps TRBD1 or TRBD2 (5 bases each). The CDR3 is made up of 15 amino acids. Trimming left V 4 bases short and J 6 bases short, with 16 bases between. From germline, CDR1 is SNHLY and CDR2 FYNNEI. The CDR3 is CASSVEGPLVNEQFF. The CDR3 region has the DNA TGTGCCAGCAGTGTTGAGGGGCCCCTAGTCAATGAGCAGTTCTTC.

This clonotype was recorded once. The junction and the germline gene differ at one end; a read error may be behind it. This sequence joins TRBV28 and TRBJ2-1, with 8 positions matching TRBD2. The CDR3 sequence is 16 residues long. Per the germline V gene, CDR1 is MDHEN and CDR2 is SYDVKM. CDR3 nucleotide sequence: TGTGCCAGCAGCGGCGCTAGCGGGTGGTCCTACAATGAGCAGTCCTTC. Translation gives CASSGASGWSYNEQSF.

This chain joins TRBV10-3 and TRBJ1-1; unclear D gene. The CDR3 length is 14 residues. Germline V lookup: CDR1 ENHRY, CDR2 SYGVKD. Trimming pared 4 bases from V and 5 bases from J, leaving 14 bases between. The CDR3 nucleotides read TGTGCCATCAGTGGAGGCCCTCCTGGGACTGAAGCTTTCTTT. Encoded protein: CAISGGPPGTEAFF.

This clonotype was counted ten times or more. Sequence at one end of the junction differs from germline and may be a read error. J is TRBJ2-5 and V is TRBV28; 8 positions agree with TRBD1. Germline V CDR1 and CDR2: MDHEN, SYDVKM. The CDR3 has 17 amino acids. CDR3 nucleotide sequence: TGTGCCAGCAGTCTATGGACAGGGAATACTCTACGGGAGACCCAGTACTTC. Its protein product is CASSLWTGNTLRETQYF. The entire variable domain, with the rest obtained from reference TRBV28 and TRBJ2-5, is as follows: DVKVTQSSRYLVKRTGEKVFLECVQDMDHENMFWYRQDPGLGLRLIYFSYDVKMKEKGDIPEGYSVSREKKERFSLILESASTNQTSMYLCASSLWTGNTLRETQYFGPGTRLLVL.

This chain uses TRBV5-1 with TRBJ2-5, with D tentatively TRBD2 (5 bases). Germline assignment: CDR1 SGHRS and CDR2 YFSETQ. Trimming removed 0 bases from V and 5 bases from J, with 20 bases in between. The CDR3 has 17 residues. CDR3 loop: CASSLDGITAVRETQYF. The CDR3 coding sequence is TGCGCCAGCAGCTTGGACGGGATAACAGCGGTCCGGGAGACCCAGTACTTC.

This clonotype has a count of ten or more. The chain employs TRBV2 and TRBJ2-5; TRBD1 is a possible D gene (6 bases). This CDR3 contains 16 residues. CDR1 is SNHLY and CDR2 is FYNNEI in the germline V gene. The germline V and J ends were trimmed by 6 bases and 4 bases, with 21 bases remaining between them. CDR3 residues: CASRNWGQGGIETQYF. The CDR3 bases are TGTGCCAGCAGGAACTGGGGGCAGGGTGGTATAGAGACCCAGTACTTC.

This clonotype was recorded at least ten times. This rearrangement joins TRBV7-2 to TRBJ1-1, with no clear D. V was trimmed by 1 base and J by 7 bases, leaving 7 bases between them. This CDR3 spans 12 amino acids. Per the germline V gene, CDR1 is SGHTA and CDR2 is FQGNSA. CDR3 protein: CASSLGGFEAFF. In DNA, the CDR3 is TGTGCCAGCAGCTTAGGAGGGTTTGAAGCTTTCTTT.

This rearrangement joins TRBV6-5 to TRBJ1-3; 9 bases match TRBD1. CDR3 length: 16 amino acids. The V gene end was trimmed by 4 bases and the J gene end by 2 bases; junction bases not matched to a gene: 6. Germline V gives CDR1 MNHEY, CDR2 SVGAGI. CDR3 residues: CASSWVWDRAGNTIYF. As DNA, the CDR3 is TGTGCCAGCAGTTGGGTCTGGGACAGGGCTGGAAACACCATATATTTT.

The rearrangement joins TRBV6-2 or TRBV6-3 to TRBJ1-1; 8 bases map to TRBD1. J was trimmed by 7 bases and V by 0 bases; bases with no gene match: 1. This CDR3 has 13 residues. Germline values: CDR1 MNHEY, CDR2 SVGEGT. The CDR3 loop reads CASSYSGQGEAFF. The CDR3 DNA reads TGTGCCAGCAGTTACTCCGGACAGGGTGAAGCTTTCTTT.

CDR3 in DNA: TGTGCCTGGAGCTCGGCTACCCTCACCGGGGAGCTGTTTTTT. Translating it yields CAWSSATLTGELFF. V usage is TRBV30 and J usage is TRBJ2-2; no clear D gene. Germline values: CDR1 GTSNPN, CDR2 SVGIG (reference sequence). V shed 3 bases and J shed 4 bases, with 12 bases lying between them. This CDR3 comprises 14 residues.

There are a few counts of this clonotype. This chain joins TRBV6-1 and TRBJ2-1, with 11 bases identical to TRBD2. Germline V gene lookup returns CDR1 MNHNS and CDR2 SASEGT. The CDR3 is 14 amino acids. J lost 9 bases, V lost 7 bases, and 8 bases had no gene match. The CDR3 sequence: CASKLAGVQAEQFF. The CDR3 DNA sequence: TGTGCCAGCAAACTAGCGGGAGTTCAGGCTGAGCAGTTCTTC.

This clonotype has more than one count but fewer than ten. This sequence joins TRBV28 and TRBJ2-7; D remains unclear. The CDR3 covers 13 residues. Germline-derived CDR1 and CDR2 are MDHEN and SYDVKM. Trimming left V 3 bases short and J 1 base short, with 7 bases between. Here the CDR3 DNA reads TGTGCCAGCAGTTTCCTGGGGTCCTACGAGCAGTACTTC. Translating it yields CASSFLGSYEQYF.

This clonotype was detected ten times or more. J is TRBJ1-1 and V is TRBV28; TRBD1 is a possible D gene (5 bases). Trimming shortened V by 8 bases and J by 4 bases, and 20 bases separated the two germline ends. The CDR3 is made up of 15 amino acids. The V gene's germline CDR1 is MDHEN and CDR2 SYDVKM. CDR3 residues: CASDSGRAASTEAFF. In DNA, the CDR3 is TGTGCCAGCGACTCAGGGAGGGCGGCGAGCACTGAAGCTTTCTTT.

This clonotype was seen only a few times. The chain employs TRBV7-2 and TRBJ2-7; D ambiguous. The ends were cut back, 1 base at V and 4 bases at J, with 8 bases in the middle. The length of the CDR3 is 13 residues. From germline, CDR1 is SGHTA and CDR2 FQGNSA. CDR3 region: CASSLVEQYEQYF. As DNA, the CDR3 is TGTGCCAGCAGCTTAGTAGAACAGTACGAGCAGTACTTC.

A word on this clonotype: One base away lies a much larger clone, so this may be a sequencing read error. The V call is TRBV28, the J call TRBJ2-5; 13 bases map to TRBD2. The CDR3 extends over 17 amino acids. V lost 4 bases to trimming and J lost 5 bases; unmatched junction nucleotides: 10. The germline CDR1 and CDR2 sequences are MDHEN and SYDVKM. The CDR3 reads CASSSYTSGRARETQYF. In nucleotides, the CDR3 is TGTGCCAGCAGTTCCTATACTAGCGGGAGGGCCCGTGAGACCCAGTACTTC.

This clonotype showed up many times. The rearrangement links TRBV2 to TRBJ2-2; the match to TRBD2 covers 14 bases. CDR1 is SNHLY, CDR2 FYNNEI, per germline. This CDR3 spans 16 amino acids. V was clipped by 6 bases and J by 4 bases; unmatched bases: 4. The CDR3, as DNA: TGTGCCAGCAGCGGGACTAGCGGGAGAGGCACCGGGGAGCTGTTTTTT. Its protein is CASSGTSGRGTGELFF.